This T cell receptor beta chain was captured by sequencing in a study of blood T cells in healthy people across ages (dated by TCRdb to between 2014 and 2016). For the wider study: In model experiments, template switching captured about one uniquely barcoded TCR beta cDNA molecule for every two T cells. Using the same blood draw, the study looked at two additional independent replicas of 1 million unique cDNA reads for two donors, one aged 18 to 30 and the other aged 80 or older. The donors were split into four age groups: young (average around 15 years), middle-aged (around 40), aged (roughly 68) and long-lived (approximately 89). Using deep sequencing normalized with unique cDNA molecular identifiers, the study measured how TCR beta repertoire diversity changes with age.

CDR1 and CDR2, looked up from the germline V gene (reference sequence), are SGHKS and YYEKEE. V loses 1 base, J loses 2 bases, and the germline ends lie 11 bases apart. The CDR3 has 15 amino acids, counting the end cysteine and phenylalanine. The DNA shown is the 45-base CDR3, in frame from base 1. The paper's findings and limits, for the study overall: Compared with the aged group, more naive CD4+ T cells, fewer expanded clones and increased TCR diversity were shown by the long-lived group, suggesting age selection. As age increased, observed TCR beta diversity per million T cells dropped in a roughly linear way, and a significant reduction was already evident by age roughly 40. Observed TCR beta diversity correlated strongly with the percentage of naive T cells measured by flow cytometry. Because the CMV infection status of the donors was unknown, age-related changes in expanded clonotypes may potentially have been confounded. Estimates of total diversity based on one million sequenced T cells were regarded as lower bounds and as underestimates. Because profiling used bulk unsorted PBMCs, naive and antigen-experienced compartments could not be compared conclusively.

Library method: 5' RACE. These reads were obtained on an Illumina HiSeq 2500. A second PCR of about 6 to 12 cycles was run with a J-beta primer mix and a sample-barcoded 5' primer. Each TCR beta cDNA molecule received a unique molecular identifier from a template-switch 5' adaptor carrying 12 random nucleotides. Each sample yielded at least 2.5 million CDR3-containing paired-end reads. The Mint cDNA synthesis kit, primed by a TRBC-specific oligonucleotide, was used to synthesize first-strand cDNA from all RNA. After uracil-DNA glycosylase treatment, a first 18-cycle PCR used universal primers M1SS and BC2_uni_R on all cDNA. The paper's processing steps were these. For normalization, 1 million high-quality reads, each with a distinct molecular identifier, were randomly selected from each sample. Reads sharing molecular identifiers were discarded rather than binned into consensus sequences. MiTCR, run with a Q25 quality threshold and the strictest error-elimination algorithm, handled CDR3 identification, clonotype clustering and error correction. Lower-bound total TCR beta diversity was estimated with a nonparametric unseen species model using Euler transformation. Through fastp at Q25 and MiXCR, TCRdb rebuilt clones from the public reads, retaining in-frame beta chains. Entries are consolidated by CDR3 protein sequence, retaining the most common genes and DNA. The V and J calls and clone size come from TCRdb's table, not from the authors' own analysis. This sample comprises roughly 1,000,000 distinct CDR3 sequences, approximately 25% of them detected only once. Of the sample, less than 0.85% falls within the top ten clones.

This clonotype has just a few counts. The antigen this receptor binds is unknown. There are no base qualities to consult, and no much larger clone falls within one base. Donors were 35 to 40 systemically healthy Caucasian individuals from Russia aged roughly 6 to 95 years. Around 9.7 milliliters of peripheral blood were collected from each donor into EDTA-treated Vacutainer tubes. Ficoll-Paque density-gradient centrifugation was used to isolate PBMCs, with at least 7 million obtained per sample. Total RNA, at least 5 micrograms per sample, was extracted from PBMCs with Trizol reagent. For every donor, an aliquot of PBMCs went through flow cytometry to measure the percentages of naive CD45RAhigh/CD27high T cells. These data were also filed under a second study, of T cells of mothers and their children. That second report states: The donors were nine systemically healthy Caucasian individuals, made up of three mothers and their six children. cDNA synthesis consumed the entire amount of extracted RNA, loaded at approximately 1.6 ug RNA in each 15 ul reaction. In the second PCR, the M1S primer introduced both the sample barcodes and 2-4 random nucleotides. Over 8 million TCR beta CDR3 reads came from each mother, compared with millions of reads from each child. Thymic selection shapes the output of TCR recombination in a similar way in related and unrelated pairs, and inherited differences have a minor effect. Normalized repertoire overlap was always slightly but never significantly higher in related than unrelated mother-child pairs. No persistent microchimeric T cell clones were detected, at a sensitivity of around 97 clones per million clonotypes. Deep NGS was used in the study to compare the TCR beta repertoires of mothers and children and to look for features that separate related mother-child pairs from unrelated individuals. Mothers averaged roughly 40 +/- 4 years of age and children averaged around 10 +/- 4 years. Libraries were sequenced on Illumina HiSeq 2000 with 100+100 nt paired-end reads after adapter ligation with NEBNext reagents. Mother and child libraries were prepared a month apart and sequenced in separate runs to prevent cross-contamination. For each donor, somewhere between roughly 450,000 and 2,200,000 distinct TCR beta clonotypes were identified. Naive TCR beta clonotypes were estimated from low-frequency clonotypes matched to each donor's FACS-determined naive share, without sorting.

This receptor was obtained from a girl aged 2 to 10 in good health. Specimen: blood. The chain joins TRBV5-5 to TRBJ2-3; the D gene cannot be resolved reliably. DNA sequence: TGTGCCAGCAGCTTGTTACCCTTTACCACAGATACGCAGTATTTT. This sequence encodes CASSLLPFTTDTQYF.